This T cell receptor beta chain stems from a study of identical twins. One entry per CDR3 protein, called by TCRdb with MiXCR from the 5' RACE reads. The sample includes 1.5 million or so distinct CDR3 sequences, roughly a third of them seen just once. V shed 5 bases, J shed 4 bases, and the junction held 10 bases outside the gene matches. The CDR3 totals 15 residues. Germline lookup yields CDR1 DFQATT and CDR2 SNEGSKA (reference sequence). Sequencing was done on a sample of cord blood. This sequence joins TRBV20-1 and TRBJ2-1, with TRBD2 identical over 8 bases. The source of this sequence is a newborn girl in good health. This CDR3 reads CSAPSPLAGYNEQFF. In DNA form, the CDR3 reads TGCAGTGCTCCTTCTCCCTTAGCGGGGTACAATGAGCAGTTCTTC.